This T cell receptor beta chain was profiled in a study of CD8 T cells in ankylosing spondylitis. Many counts were recorded for this clonotype. Making use of molecular barcodes, quantitative 5'-RACE generated TCR beta libraries. One entry per CDR3 protein, called by TCRdb with MiXCR from the 5' RACE reads. The data show 250,000 or so distinct CDR3 sequences, with more than 15% seen just once and about a third held by the top ten. This TCR was sampled from a male donor with ankylosing spondylitis or in good health (not recorded which). The sequenced sample was blood, either unsorted or a sorted T cell fraction (not recorded which).

The CDR3 nucleotides are TGCAGCGTTGGGGACATAGGGTACGAGCAGTACTTC. It is translated as CSVGDIGYEQYF. The V call is TRBV29-1, the J call TRBJ2-7; possible D gene TRBD1, 6 bases. The CDR3 loop spans 12 amino acids. V was clipped by 4 bases and J by 4 bases, with 11 bases between them. Looked up from germline, CDR1 is SQVTM and CDR2 is ANQGSEA.